One and the same sample provided the 30 T cell receptor beta chains below, sequenced in a study of blood T cell repertoires in COVID-19 (dated by TCRdb to 2018 to 2020). The receptor library was made with the immunoSEQ multiplex PCR assay. This is the immuneACCESS table as TCRdb keeps it, with only in-frame sequences that have V and J called. A part of the clones is gone; compared with another copy, unresolved V genes explain less than half, and the rest is unexplained. In all, the sample holds 35,000 or so clones, and around three quarters of those were seen once. The top ten clones comprise under 15% of the sample. The sample comprised peripheral blood. The receptors derive from a woman between 65 and 79 years old with acute or convalescent COVID-19.

The gene calls are TRBV21-1 and TRBJ2-3; TRBD2, as called in the table, went unchecked against the DNA. TRBV21-1 is a documented pseudogene. The CDR3 sequence is 17 residues long. CDR3 protein: CASSQTSGGGTTDTQYF. Here the CDR3 DNA reads TGTGCCAGCAGCCAAACTAGCGGGGGGGGGACCACAGATACGCAGTATTTT.

V and J are TRBV19 and TRBJ1-2, with D tentatively TRBD1 (5 bases). V lost 4 bases to trimming and J lost 4 bases, with 13 bases between them. Germline V gene lookup returns CDR1 LNHDA and CDR2 SQIVND (reference sequence). The CDR3 extends over 14 amino acids. This chain's CDR3 is CASSNPGLIYGYTF. The CDR3 DNA follows: TGTGCCAGTAGTAATCCGGGACTGATCTATGGCTACACCTTC.

The V gene is TRBV29-1, the J gene TRBJ2-7, with 9 bases lining up with TRBD2. With V trimmed by 7 bases and J by 3 bases, 10 bases remained unmatched. The length of the CDR3 is 14 residues. The germline gives CDR1 SQVTM, CDR2 ANQGSEA. The CDR3 nucleotides read TGCAGCGCACGTAGCGGGGGAAACCGCTACGAGCAGTACTTC. It specifies CSARSGGNRYEQYF.

This clone has a handful of counts. The chain has TRBV5-4 and TRBJ1-2; maybe TRBD1 (6 bases). Germline V gene data show CDR1 as SGHNT and CDR2 as YYREEE (reference sequence). V was clipped by 3 bases and J by 2 bases, with 14 bases between them. The length of the CDR3 is 15 residues. The CDR3 DNA is TGTGCCAGCAGCTCGGGGAGGGGGTTAAACTATGGCTACACCTTC. Translation: CASSSGRGLNYGYTF.

The genes are TRBV29-1 and TRBJ1-1; D is possibly TRBD1 (5 bases). V was cut by 7 bases and J by 5 bases, with 14 bases left in between. CDR1 is SQVTM, CDR2 ANQGSEA, per germline. There are 12 residues in the CDR3. The CDR3: CSGSTGSTEAFF. As DNA, the CDR3 is TGCAGCGGATCCACAGGTTCGACTGAAGCTTTCTTT.

The V gene is TRBV3-1 (or the pseudogene TRBV3-2), the J gene TRBJ2-6, with D uncertain. Germline V CDR1 and CDR2: LGHDT, YNNKEL (reference sequence). The CDR3 covers 12 residues. V was shortened by 0 bases and J by 12 bases, with 6 bases between the two germline ends. CDR3 in amino acids: CASSQDRSVLTF. The CDR3 nucleotides read TGTGCCAGCAGCCAAGATCGGAGCGTCCTGACTTTC.

This chain connects TRBV28 to TRBJ2-1, with D maybe TRBD1 (6 bases). V lost 4 bases and J 4 bases, leaving 14 bases between the germline ends. The CDR3 covers 15 residues. CDR1 MDHEN and CDR2 SYDVKM come from the germline V gene. The CDR3 sequence: CASSYRARRYNEQFF. CDR3 sequence (DNA): TGTGCCAGCAGTTACAGGGCCAGGAGATACAATGAGCAGTTCTTC.

This rearrangement joins TRBV19 to TRBJ1-5; D gene unclear. This CDR3 is built from 16 residues. Germline V gene sequence: CDR1 LNHDA, CDR2 SQIVND (reference sequence). V lost 4 bases and J 4 bases, leaving 17 bases between the germline ends. The DNA for the CDR3 is TGTGCCAGTAGTACTGGTCTGACATACGAAAATCAGCCCCAGCATTTT. As protein: CASSTGLTYENQPQHF.

V usage is TRBV6-1 and J usage is TRBJ2-7; a possible D gene is TRBD2 (6 bases). CDR3 length: 15 amino acids. Germline CDR1 reads MNHNS; CDR2 reads SASEGT. Trimming cost V 2 bases and J 1 base, with 12 bases left between them. The DNA for the CDR3 is TGTGCCAGCAGTGAATGGGACTTATCTTCCTACGAGCAGTACTTC. Its protein is CASSEWDLSSYEQYF.

The chain couples TRBV24-1 to TRBJ2-3, with 8 nucleotides matching TRBD1. In germline, CDR1 is KGHDR, CDR2 SFDVKD. J was trimmed by 3 bases and V by 4 bases; bases with no gene match: 5. The CDR3 is 15 amino acids. The chain's CDR3 is CATSERTGLTDTQYF. Written as DNA, the CDR3 is TGTGCCACCAGTGAAAGGACAGGGTTAACAGATACGCAGTATTTT.

The chain has TRBV6-5 and TRBJ1-1; D is uncertain. CDR3 length: 13 residues. V was shortened by 6 bases and J by 1 base, with 9 bases between the two germline ends. Per the germline V gene, CDR1 is MNHEY and CDR2 is SVGAGI. As DNA, the CDR3 is TGTGCCAGCAGCCTTTACAGGAACACTGAAGCTTTCTTT. Residues: CASSLYRNTEAFF.

The chain uses TRBV11-2 and TRBJ2-7, with 15 bases lining up with TRBD2. Germline trimming cut 5 bases from V and 6 bases from J; bases unmatched to any gene: 5. The CDR3 length is 15 residues. CDR1 is SGHAT and CDR2 is FQNNGV in the germline V gene. The CDR3 loop is CASSAPGLAGGEQYF. Here the CDR3 DNA reads TGTGCCAGCAGCGCCCCGGGACTAGCGGGAGGCGAGCAGTACTTC.

With regard to this clone: One end of the junction is discordant with germline, which a read error may explain. This rearrangement joins TRBV10-3 to TRBJ1-2, with 8 bases that match TRBD1. The germline gives CDR1 ENHRY, CDR2 SYGVKD. CDR3 size: 14 residues. In DNA form, the CDR3 reads TGTGCCATCAGGGAGTCCAGGACAGGGAATGGCTACACCTTC. This translates into CAIRESRTGNGYTF.

This clone was seen only a few times. The rearrangement joins TRBV2 to TRBJ1-4; D possibly corresponds to TRBD1 (6 bases). V lost 6 bases, J lost 0 bases, and 8 bases lay in between. The V gene's germline CDR1 is SNHLY and CDR2 FYNNEI. CDR3 length equals 14 residues. The CDR3: CASSRQATNEKLFF. The DNA for the CDR3 is TGTGCCAGCAGCCGACAGGCAACTAATGAAAAACTGTTTTTT.

The table lists this clone with a few counts. J is TRBJ2-7 and V is TRBV27, with D possibly being TRBD2 (5 bases). The germline V and J ends were trimmed by 8 bases and 5 bases, with 19 bases remaining between them. Germline CDR1 MNHEY, CDR2 SMNVEV (reference sequence). There are 14 residues in the CDR3. This chain's CDR3 is CASSGDRVGNEQYF. The CDR3 nucleotides are TGTGCCAGCTCCGGGGATCGGGTCGGGAACGAGCAGTACTTC.

The chain carries TRBV6-5 and TRBJ2-1, with D maybe TRBD1 (6 bases). V dropped 7 bases and J dropped 1 base, with 14 bases sitting between them. Germline loops: CDR1 MNHEY, CDR2 SVGAGI. The CDR3 totals 15 residues. The CDR3 loop reads CASTSGGRSYNEQFF. The CDR3 DNA is TGTGCCAGCACCTCTGGGGGCCGGTCCTACAATGAGCAGTTCTTC.

V gene TRBV6-6 combines with J gene TRBJ2-3, with D hard to call. Looked up from germline, CDR1 is MNHNY and CDR2 is SVGAGI (reference sequence). The CDR3 totals 11 residues. V shed 6 bases and J shed 10 bases, with 11 bases lying between them. The CDR3 coding sequence is TGTGCCAGCAGCCAGGATCGGCCGCAGTATTTT. It encodes CASSQDRPQYF.

This clone was observed a few times. The genes are TRBV6-1 and TRBJ1-5; D is unclear. V gave up 3 bases and J gave up 5 bases, with 8 bases separating them. CDR1 and CDR2 (germline): MNHNS, SASEGT. The CDR3 is 13 amino acids. CDR3: CASSEAEHQPQHF. Written as DNA, the CDR3 is TGTGCCAGCAGTGAGGCGGAGCATCAGCCCCAGCATTTT.

This clone was picked up one time. This rearrangement joins TRBV27 to TRBJ2-1; 12 bases are shared with TRBD2. The CDR3 has 18 amino acids. From germline, CDR1 is MNHEY and CDR2 SMNVEV (reference sequence). Trimming cost V 0 bases and J 2 bases; bases outside gene matches: 5. CDR3 amino acids: CASSLSGLAGFPYNEQFF. The DNA for the CDR3 is TGTGCCAGCAGTTTATCGGGACTAGCGGGTTTCCCCTACAATGAGCAGTTCTTC.

V is TRBV12-3 or TRBV12-4 and J is TRBJ2-2; D is uncertain. V lost 6 bases and J 6 bases, leaving 5 bases between the germline ends. The CDR3 spans 11 residues. CDR3 bases: TGTGCCAGCAGCTTTCCCGGGGAGCTGTTTTTT. Protein product: CASSFPGELFF.

The chain combines TRBV19 with TRBJ1-5; D is unresolved. The germline V gene has CDR1 LNHDA and CDR2 SQIVND (reference sequence). The CDR3 runs to 14 residues. V shed 0 bases and J shed 3 bases, with 6 bases lying between them. The CDR3 DNA reads as TGTGCCAGTAGTATAGACGGGTTCAATCAGCCCCAGCATTTT. Residues: CASSIDGFNQPQHF.

V gene TRBV24-1 combines with J gene TRBJ1-1; unclear D gene. V lost 5 bases and J lost 0, with 9 bases in between. CDR1 is KGHDR and CDR2 is SFDVKD in the germline V gene. CDR3 length: 14 residues. DNA for the CDR3: TGTGCCACCAGTGCACCGGTCTTGAACACTGAAGCTTTCTTT. Residues: CATSAPVLNTEAFF.

The gene calls are TRBV5-6 and TRBJ1-6; D might be TRBD1 (5 bases). The CDR3 spans 15 residues. Germline V gives CDR1 SGHDT, CDR2 YYEEEE. The V and J ends lost 1 base and 7 bases respectively, with 12 bases between them. The CDR3 here is CASSLQGLQNSPLHF. CDR3 coding DNA: TGTGCCAGCAGCTTGCAGGGCCTTCAGAATTCACCCCTCCACTTT.

CDR3 bases: TGTGCCAGCTCACTGGACATGACTGAGACCCAGTACTTC. Its translation: CASSLDMTETQYF. The chain uses TRBV18 and TRBJ2-5, with D possibly matching TRBD1 (5 bases). Per the germline V gene, CDR1 is KGHSH and CDR2 is LQKENI. CDR3 length: 13 residues. Trimming removed 4 bases from V and 5 bases from J, with 11 bases in between.

V is TRBV15 and J is TRBJ2-1, with D perhaps TRBD2 (6 bases). CDR1 is LNHNV, CDR2 YYDKDF, per germline (reference sequence). The CDR3 spans 15 residues. The ends were cut back, 0 bases at V and 3 bases at J, with 9 bases in the middle. The CDR3, as DNA: TGTGCCACCAGCAGAGATCTGGGGGGCTACAATGAGCAGTTCTTC. Amino acid sequence: CATSRDLGGYNEQFF.

The V call is TRBV15, the J call TRBJ1-5; D possibly corresponds to TRBD1 (6 bases). Trimming took off 8 bases at V and 1 base at J, with 12 bases between the two ends. This CDR3 comprises 14 residues. Germline V gives CDR1 LNHNV, CDR2 YYDKDF (reference sequence). Here the CDR3 DNA reads TGTGCCACCGCAGGGGTTCCGAGCAATCAGCCCCAGCATTTT. It encodes CATAGVPSNQPQHF.

This chain uses TRBV23-1 with TRBJ2-1; TRBD2 aligns across 8 bases. TRBV23-1 is an ORF; its function is uncertain. The length of the CDR3 is 18 residues. The V gene end was trimmed by 3 bases and the J gene end by 3 bases; junction bases not matched to a gene: 13. CDR3 in amino acids: CASSHGEVERGIYNEQFF. The DNA of the CDR3 is TGCGCCAGCAGTCATGGGGAAGTGGAGCGGGGGATCTACAATGAGCAGTTCTTC.

The CDR3 sequence: CASSARILAVGGYNEQFF. CDR3 bases: TGTGCCAGCAGCGCTCGGATTCTAGCGGTGGGCGGCTACAATGAGCAGTTCTTC. The gene calls are TRBV7-6 and TRBJ2-1; 7 nucleotides line up with TRBD2. The CDR3 contains 18 residues. The V gene end was trimmed by 5 bases and the J gene end by 3 bases; junction bases not matched to a gene: 16. Germline V gene sequence: CDR1 SGHVS, CDR2 FNYEAQ.

This chain joins TRBV7-9 and TRBJ2-2, with 8 bases matching TRBD1. Germline V gives CDR1 SEHNR, CDR2 FQNEAQ (reference sequence). CDR3 length equals 16 residues. V was clipped by 2 bases and J by 7 bases; unmatched bases: 9. The CDR3 DNA reads as TGTGCCAGCAGCTTAAGCCGACAGGGGATCGGCGGGGAGCTGTTTTTT. This translates into CASSLSRQGIGGELFF.

The chain has TRBV6-5 and TRBJ1-5; D is uncertain. The germline CDR1 and CDR2 sequences are MNHEY and SVGAGI. The CDR3 is 14 residues long. The V gene lost 6 bases and the J gene lost 2 bases, with 11 bases spanning the gap. DNA for the CDR3: TGTGCCAGCAGCTTTGGGGAGGGCAATCAGCCCCAGCATTTT. It translates to CASSFGEGNQPQHF.